This T cell receptor beta chain is from a study of T cells in Graves' hyperthyroidism and ophthalmopathy. Study results and limitations: Most thyroid-expanded clonotypes above 0.001 were also found in blood.

This clonotype showed up just a few times. Antigen specificity is unknown. Uncontrolled infections, other autoimmune diseases, pregnancy or lactation led to exclusion of patients. Diagnoses were made from clinical symptoms, serum measures (thyroxine and TRAb), thyroid ultrasound and orbital computed tomography. This CDR3 comprises 15 residues. The germline V gene has CDR1 MNHEY and CDR2 SMNVEV (reference sequence). Trimming shortened V by 3 bases and J by 6 bases, and 14 bases separated the two germline ends. What was amplified from RNA transcripts were TCR beta CDR3 regions. Initially, a first-round RT-PCR of the TCR CDR3 employed the HTBI primer set. TCRdb itself ran the multiplex PCR reads through MiXCR, one entry per CDR3 protein. The table lists 300,000 to 450,000 distinct CDR3 sequences, approximately 15% of them singletons.

The material sequenced was blood. This sequence joins TRBV27 and TRBJ2-2, with D unclear. The receptor's source is a woman younger than 30 with Graves' hyperthyroidism that later progressed to Graves' ophthalmopathy. The CDR3 region is CASSFEARSSGELFF. The DNA of the CDR3 is TGTGCCAGCAGTTTTGAGGCTAGGTCATCCGGGGAGCTGTTTTTT.